This T cell receptor (beta chain) was retrieved from a study of long-term antiretroviral therapy in people with HIV. Notes on this clone: Its antigen is not identified.

The V end was cut by 6 bases, the J end by 0 bases, with 12 bases between. CDR3 length: 15 residues. Looked up from germline, CDR1 is SNHLY and CDR2 is FYNNEI. General observations from the study: Clonal populations expanded prior to ART predominated within the repertoire at all time points. Repertoires looked antigen-experienced, with only a slight naive shift after ART. After ART, diversity increased yet remained lower than transplant donor controls.

Researchers report immunoSEQ v3.0 was run at survey level. Per sample, sequencing targeted about 40,000-55,000 T-cell genomes. Produced via immunoSEQ multiplex PCR; TCRdb's table is partial and in-frame only. The table shows approximately 25,000 clones, with around four fifths occurring only once. The sequence was obtained from a man in his late teens or twenties with HIV. The material sequenced was unsorted PBMCs, taken 0.8 years before starting antiretroviral therapy. The chain is built from TRBV2 and TRBJ1-3; the D is unclear. The CDR3 protein is CASRKGTNSGNTIYF. The CDR3 DNA follows: TGTGCCAGCAGAAAGGGAACCAACTCTGGAAACACCATATATTTT.